The rows below give T cell receptor beta chains drawn from one sample of a study of T cell repertoires in cytomegalovirus infection. The antigens for these receptors are not known. TCRdb recomputed calls from the reads with MiXCR, one row per CDR3 protein. The sample consists of fewer than 130,000 distinct CDR3 sequences, around 40% of them appearing once. The sample was CD8+ T cells from cultured PBMCs, taken from culture after CMV antigen stimulation. These receptors came from a human donor in good health (CMV status not recorded). Some clones in this sample may be carry-over from other donors' samples. The CDR3 runs from the conserved cysteine through the conserved F or W. D genes are given only for firm matches. Clone size appears in some rows only: once, few, many, or a class for an expanded clone.

v_gene	j_gene	d_gene	abundance	CDR3aa	CDR3nt
TRBV29-1	TRBJ2-7	TRBD2	.	CSVPRGSGEYLF	TGCAGCGTCCCCCGGGGCAGCGGGGAGTATCTCTTC
TRBV7-8	TRBJ1-1	TRBD1	.	CASSSEDRGNTEAFF	TGTGCCAGCAGTTCCGAGGACAGGGGGAACACTGAAGCTTTCTTT
TRBV6-2/TRBV6-3	TRBJ1-1	.	.	CASRGQFMNTEAFF	TGTGCCAGCAGAGGACAGTTCATGAACACTGAAGCTTTCTTT
TRBV20-1	TRBJ1-1	TRBD1	many	CSARLDRVLDTEAFF	TGCAGTGCTAGATTGGACAGGGTATTGGACACTGAAGCTTTCTTT
TRBV2	TRBJ2-1	.	many	CASSEAWTFAYNEQFF	TGTGCCAGCAGTGAAGCGTGGACATTCGCCTACAATGAGCAGTTCTTC
TRBV6-5	TRBJ2-1	TRBD1	many	CASSRQGGSYNEQFF	TGTGCCAGCAGTAGACAGGGTGGCTCCTACAATGAGCAGTTCTTC
TRBV19	TRBJ1-2	.	.	CATQGTPEGYGYTF	TGTGCCACTCAGGGGACGCCGGAGGGATATGGCTACACCTTC
TRBV10-3	TRBJ2-3	TRBD2	.	CAIKAGVPTSTDTQYF	TGTGCCATCAAGGCGGGGGTACCTACTAGCACAGATACGCAGTATTTT
TRBV7-9	TRBJ2-1	.	many	CASSRPGSSYNEQFF	TGTGCCAGCAGCCGTCCCGGGAGCTCCTACAATGAGCAGTTCTTC
TRBV27	TRBJ2-5	TRBD2	.	CASSLSASGQETQYF	TGTGCCAGCAGTTTATCGGCTAGCGGACAAGAGACCCAGTACTTC
TRBV28	TRBJ2-7	TRBD1	.	CASGRDRLYEQYF	TGTGCCAGCGGAAGGGACAGACTCTACGAGCAGTACTTC
TRBV27	TRBJ1-2	.	.	CASTGADGYGYTF	TGTGCCAGCACCGGGGCCGATGGCTATGGCTACACCTTC
TRBV15	TRBJ2-7	.	.	CATSRDSDNSYEQYF	TGTGCCACCAGCAGAGATTCTGACAACTCCTACGAGCAGTACTTC
TRBV7-2	TRBJ2-3	TRBD1	few	CASSLLSRTGSTDTQYF	TGTGCCAGCAGCTTACTATCCCGGACAGGGAGCACAGATACGCAGTATTTT
TRBV15	TRBJ2-1	TRBD2	few	CATSLSGTSTNEQFF	TGTGCCACCAGCTTGTCGGGGACTAGCACCAATGAGCAGTTCTTC
TRBV10-3	TRBJ1-1	TRBD1	.	CAISESRTGSRDTEAFF	TGTGCCATCAGTGAGTCGAGGACAGGGTCTCGGGACACTGAAGCTTTCTTT
TRBV12-3/TRBV12-4	TRBJ2-1	TRBD2	.	CASSLAGGLSEQFF	TGTGCCAGCAGTTTGGCGGGGGGGCTAAGTGAGCAGTTCTTC
TRBV7-6	TRBJ2-7	.	few	CASSPKGSSQKFDEQYF	TGTGCCAGCAGCCCGAAGGGATCTAGTCAAAAGTTCGACGAGCAGTACTTC
TRBV12-3/TRBV12-4	TRBJ2-7	.	many	CASSLADSSEQYF	TGTGCCAGCAGTTTAGCCGACAGTTCCGAGCAGTACTTC
TRBV7-9	TRBJ1-2	.	.	CASSTPGGTGYGYTF	TGTGCCAGCAGCACCCCCGGGGGGACCGGCTATGGCTACACCTTC
TRBV7-9	TRBJ2-7	.	.	CASSSLEVYEQYF	TGTGCCAGCAGCTCGCTGGAGGTCTACGAGCAGTACTTC
TRBV5-4	TRBJ1-2	.	few	CASSFSPGLYGYTF	TGTGCCAGCAGCTTTTCACCAGGCCTCTATGGCTACACCTTC
TRBV7-2	TRBJ2-2	TRBD2	many	CASSSRNSGGPTGELFF	TGTGCCAGCAGCTCCCGAAATAGCGGGGGGCCGACCGGGGAGCTGTTTTTT
TRBV5-4	TRBJ2-2	.	.	CASSLFSSGRSTGELFF	TGTGCCAGCAGCTTATTCTCATCTGGACGGTCCACCGGGGAGCTGTTTTTT
TRBV4-1	TRBJ1-4	TRBD1	few	CASSQDTLGQENEKLFF	TGCGCCAGCAGCCAAGATACCCTGGGACAGGAGAATGAAAAACTGTTTTTT
TRBV13	TRBJ2-7	.	.	CASSPGSGYEQYF	TGCGCCAGCAGCCCAGGGAGTGGCTACGAGCAGTACTTC
TRBV4-2	TRBJ2-3	TRBD2	.	CASSQDGGGAPGTDTQYF	TGTGCCAGCAGCCAAGACGGCGGGGGTGCCCCCGGGACAGATACGCAGTATTTT
TRBV7-2	TRBJ2-1	TRBD1	.	CASSRDRAIPYNEQFF	TGTGCCAGCAGCCGGGACAGGGCGATTCCCTACAATGAGCAGTTCTTC
TRBV10-3	TRBJ2-7	.	.	CAIRLDSYEQYF	TGTGCCATCAGATTGGACAGCTACGAGCAGTACTTC
TRBV7-8	TRBJ1-1	.	few	CASSLAAGRFMTEAFF	TGTGCCAGCAGCTTAGCGGCAGGGCGATTTATGACTGAAGCTTTCTTT
TRBV11-3	TRBJ2-2	.	.	CASSFPHTGANTGELFF	TGTGCCAGCAGCTTCCCCCATACGGGAGCGAACACCGGGGAGCTGTTTTTT
TRBV20-1	TRBJ2-3	TRBD1	.	CSASGQEVTYTQYF	TGCAGTGCTAGCGGACAGGAGGTAACCTATACGCAGTATTTT
TRBV9	TRBJ2-3	.	.	CASGAAITDTQYF	TGTGCCAGCGGAGCGGCCATCACAGATACGCAGTATTTT
TRBV6-2/TRBV6-3	TRBJ2-3	.	many	CASSPGTPPDTQYF	TGTGCCAGCAGTCCAGGGACTCCCCCAGATACGCAGTATTTT
TRBV5-4	TRBJ1-1	.	few	CASSLEHRGNTEAFF	TGTGCCAGCAGCTTAGAACATAGAGGGAACACTGAAGCTTTCTTT
TRBV6-5	TRBJ2-7	.	few	CASLVTFGAYEQYF	TGTGCCAGCTTAGTGACCTTCGGAGCCTACGAGCAGTACTTC
TRBV6-5	TRBJ2-6	TRBD1	once	CASSSWTGTAGGANVLTF	TGTGCCAGCAGTTCCTGGACAGGGACCGCTGGGGGGGCCAACGTCCTGACTTTC
TRBV20-1	TRBJ2-1	.	few	CSARVDAVGSYNEQFF	TGCAGTGCTAGAGTTGACGCAGTCGGGTCCTACAATGAGCAGTTCTTC
TRBV19	TRBJ1-5	TRBD1	.	CASTGTAQPQHF	TGTGCCAGTACCGGGACAGCTCAGCCCCAGCATTTT
TRBV27	TRBJ1-1	.	.	CASSLSGVGTEAFF	TGTGCCAGCAGTTTATCGGGTGTTGGGACTGAAGCTTTCTTT
TRBV5-6	TRBJ1-5	.	.	CASTTGYNQPQHF	TGTGCCAGCACAACAGGTTACAATCAGCCCCAGCATTTT
TRBV29-1	TRBJ2-1	TRBD1	few	CSVDGVDRDLNEQFF	TGCAGCGTTGATGGTGTAGACAGGGACCTCAATGAGCAGTTCTTC